This T cell receptor (beta chain) derives from a study of T cell repertoires in cytomegalovirus infection. The J segment lost 3 bases and the V segment lost 8 bases, leaving 4 bases of the junction unmatched. The CDR3 runs to 13 residues. Germline CDR1 is SGHTA and CDR2 is FQGNSA. This clonotype was counted many times. TCRdb processed the reads anew with MiXCR; each CDR3 protein has one entry. The sample carries approximately 100,000 distinct CDR3 sequences, around a quarter recorded once. The TCR comes from a human donor in good health (CMV status not recorded). Some clones in this sample may be carry-over from other donors' samples. Sequenced sample: CD8+ T cells from PBMCs. The chain uses TRBV7-2 and TRBJ2-7, with 10 nucleotides matching TRBD1. The DNA for the CDR3 is TGTGCCAGCGGGACAGGGGTCGGCTACGAGCAGTACTTC. Translated, it gives CASGTGVGYEQYF.